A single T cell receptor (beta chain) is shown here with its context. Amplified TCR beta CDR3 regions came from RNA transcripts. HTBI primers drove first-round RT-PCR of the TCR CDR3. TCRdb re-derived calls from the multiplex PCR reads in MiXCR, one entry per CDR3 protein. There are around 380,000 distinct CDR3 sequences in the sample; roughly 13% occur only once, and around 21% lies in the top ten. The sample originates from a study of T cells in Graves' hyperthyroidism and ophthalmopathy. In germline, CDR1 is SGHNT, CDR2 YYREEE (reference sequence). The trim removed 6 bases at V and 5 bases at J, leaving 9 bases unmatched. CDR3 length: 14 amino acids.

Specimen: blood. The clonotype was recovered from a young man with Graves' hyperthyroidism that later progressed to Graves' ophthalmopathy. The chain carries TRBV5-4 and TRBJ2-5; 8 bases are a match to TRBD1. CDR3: CASTSGQELETQYF. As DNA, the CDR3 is TGTGCCAGCACCTCGGGACAGGAGTTGGAGACCCAGTACTTC. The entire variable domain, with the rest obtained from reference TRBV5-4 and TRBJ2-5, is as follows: ETGVTQSPTHLIKTRGQQVTLRCSSQSGHNTVSWYQQALGQGPQFIFQYYREEENGRGNFPPRFSGLQFPNYSSELNVNALELDDSALYLCASTSGQELETQYFGPGTRLLVL.